The following is a T cell receptor (beta chain) sequence with its context. Its cognate antigen is unknown. The CDR3 is made up of 15 amino acids. The data were taken from a study of vaccination effects on CD4 cells after COVID-19. Notes on the study in general: Few convalescent patients, and no early post-infection timepoints, were available to the study.

Assay: immunoSEQ multiplex PCR; the TCRdb copy retains only in-frame clones and omits some. The sample carries more than 40,000 clones, nearly 75% recorded once. Antigen-specific CD4+ T cells expanded by the ViraFEST assay with viral peptide pools were then sequenced. After more than 8 days in culture, the CD4+ T cells were isolated. Each participant was administered two doses of either the BNT162b2 or the mRNA-1273 vaccine. V usage is TRBV21-1 and J usage is TRBJ1-5; the listed D gene, TRBD1, was not tested against the DNA. TRBV21-1 is a pseudogene locus. This clonotype was obtained from a human donor who received a COVID-19 vaccine. Specimen: CD4+ T cells from PBMCs cultured with HCoV-OC43 spike peptides, collected after COVID-19 vaccination. Specified subset: HCoV-OC43 spike overlapping peptide pool stimulation. CDR3 sequence reads: CASSPKAGANQPQHF. The CDR3 DNA reads TGTGCCAGCAGCCCGAAGGCAGGGGCCAATCAGCCCCAGCATTTT.